This T cell receptor beta chain came from a study of blood T cell repertoires in COVID-19. Clones were read by immunoSEQ multiplex PCR, and TCRdb kept only the in-frame ones, dropping some. The sample holds about 220,000 clones, around 81% seen once. Sequenced input: peripheral blood. The sequence came from a woman aged 55-75 years with acute or convalescent COVID-19.

In nucleotides, the CDR3 is TGTGCCAGCAGTTTAGCAGGGGGACCCAAAAACATTCAGTACTTC. The encoded protein is CASSLAGGPKNIQYF. V gene TRBV5-4 combines with J gene TRBJ2-4, with 7 bases aligning to TRBD1. Trimming cost V 5 bases and J 2 bases; bases outside gene matches: 7. Germline-derived CDR1 and CDR2 are SGHNT and YYREEE (reference sequence). The length of the CDR3 is 15 residues.